What follows are 14 T cell receptor beta chains derived from one specimen sequenced in a study of blood T cells in healthy people across ages (dated by TCRdb to between 2014 and 2016). Receptors were amplified or captured by 5' RACE. This sample was sequenced with an Illumina HiSeq 2500. A second PCR of roughly 6 to 11 cycles was run with a J-beta primer mix and a sample-barcoded 5' primer. In TCRdb, the public reads were trimmed at Q25 with fastp and aligned with MiXCR, with productive beta chains retained. Rows with a matching CDR3 protein are joined into one entry that keeps the most common DNA and genes. The sample profile shows about 680,000 distinct CDR3 sequences; about half of them were found once. The ten largest make up 25% to 35% of the sample. Input material: blood. The receptor source for this set is an older woman in good health.

This chain joins TRBV12-3 or TRBV12-4 and TRBJ1-5, with D possibly TRBD1 on 5 matching bases. Trimming removed 3 bases at V and 10 bases at J, with 16 bases between. The CDR3 sequence is 14 residues long. CDR3 nucleotides: TGTGCCAGCAGTTTTGGACAAGTGGCCAACCCCCAGCATTTT. This gives the protein CASSFGQVANPQHF.

This rearrangement joins TRBV6-5 to TRBJ2-7; 13 nucleotides agree with TRBD2. The CDR3 sequence is 13 residues long. The V and J ends lost 8 bases and 3 bases, in that order; junction bases with no gene match: 1. CDR1 and CDR2 from the germline V gene are MNHEY and SVGAGI. CDR3 region: CASGLAGVYEQYF. CDR3 DNA sequence: TGTGCCAGCGGACTAGCGGGAGTCTACGAGCAGTACTTC.

Concerning this clonotype itself: Being one base from a much bigger clone, this may be a read error. This chain connects TRBV5-1 to TRBJ1-1; 7 bases are shared with TRBD1. The CDR3 extends over 16 amino acids. V dropped 7 bases and J dropped 0; count of bases not matched to a gene: 12. Germline-derived CDR1 and CDR2 are SGHRS and YFSETQ. In nucleotides, the CDR3 is TGCGCCAGCGGGCGGGAGGGGGCCCTCATGAACACTGAAGCTTTCTTT. Translating it yields CASGREGALMNTEAFF.

This clonotype was seen a handful of times. CDR3 in amino acids: CASSAGTGKETQYF. In nucleotides, the CDR3 is TGCGCCAGCAGCGCCGGGACAGGGAAAGAGACCCAGTACTTC. V usage is TRBV5-1 and J usage is TRBJ2-4; 9 bases match TRBD1. The end of the DNA is better explained by TRBJ2-5, so the J call may be wrong. Germline CDR1 SGHRS, CDR2 YFSETQ. There are 14 residues in the CDR3.

This clonotype showed up many times. The gene calls are TRBV27 and TRBJ2-1; D possibly corresponds to TRBD2 (6 bases). The DNA end is more similar to TRBJ2-7, so the J call may be wrong. Per germline, CDR1 MNHEY and CDR2 SMNVEV (reference sequence). This CDR3 is 16 amino acids long. In DNA form, the CDR3 reads TGTGCCAGCAGTCATAAAACCTGGGACTCCTACAATGAGCAGTACTTC. Translating it yields CASSHKTWDSYNEQYF.

The chain combines TRBV7-2 with TRBJ2-5, with 9 bases fitting TRBD1. The CDR3 runs to 14 residues. Per germline, CDR1 SGHTA and CDR2 FQGNSA. The junction had 3 bases not matched to a gene; V was cut back by 4 bases and J by 3 bases. Here the CDR3 reads CASSSWTGEETQYF. The CDR3 DNA is TGTGCCAGCAGCTCATGGACAGGGGAAGAGACCCAGTACTTC. Together with reference TRBV7-2 and TRBJ2-5, the CDR3 gives the full variable domain: GAGVSQSPSNKVTEKGKDVELRCDPISGHTALYWYRQSLGQGLEFLIYFQGNSAPDKSGLPSDRFSAERTGGSVSTLTIQRTQQEDSAVYLCASSSWTGEETQYFGPGTRLLVL.

This clonotype appeared a few times. The chain uses TRBV29-1 and TRBJ2-7, with TRBD2 matching over 10 bases. V shed 5 bases and J 6 bases; nucleotides not matched to a gene: 10. Germline V CDR1 and CDR2: SQVTM, ANQGSEA. The CDR3 has 14 residues. Here the CDR3 DNA reads TGCAGCGTTCTCCCGGGACTAGCGTTCTCCGAGCAGTACTTC. It translates to CSVLPGLAFSEQYF.

This clonotype was found once. V and J are TRBV20-1 and TRBJ1-1; unclear D gene. Germline lookup yields CDR1 DFQATT and CDR2 SNEGSKA (reference sequence). Trimming pared 3 bases from V and 0 bases from J, leaving 8 bases between. The CDR3 totals 13 residues. The CDR3 here is CSARQDLNTEAFF. CDR3 bases: TGCAGTGCTAGGCAGGACCTGAACACTGAAGCTTTCTTT.

The CDR3 DNA follows: TGTGCCAGCAGCTTAGATAAGAACGGGGACACCTACAATGAGCAGTTCTTC. This encodes CASSLDKNGDTYNEQFF. The chain carries TRBV7-8 and TRBJ2-1; D may be TRBD1 (6 bases). The CDR3 consists of 17 residues. V gave up 1 base and J gave up 2 bases, with 15 bases separating them. The germline gives CDR1 SGHVS, CDR2 FQNEAQ.

The sample holds many counts of this clonotype. The chain combines TRBV7-2 with TRBJ2-5; 9 bases line up with TRBD2. The CDR3 extends over 16 amino acids. With 1 base clipped from V and 3 bases from J, the junction kept 6 bases outside the gene matches. Germline lookup yields CDR1 SGHTA and CDR2 FQGNSA. The CDR3 loop is CASSLGAGGRKETQYF. The DNA of the CDR3 is TGTGCCAGCAGCTTAGGGGCGGGAGGGAGAAAAGAGACCCAGTACTTC.

This clonotype was found many times. The rearrangement joins TRBV5-1 to TRBJ2-5, with a tentative D call TRBD1 (6 bases). Trimming removed 2 bases at V and 3 bases at J, with 14 bases between. CDR3 size: 15 residues. Germline lookup yields CDR1 SGHRS and CDR2 YFSETQ. This chain's CDR3 is CASSFWGRVEETQYF. CDR3 nucleotides: TGCGCCAGCAGCTTTTGGGGGCGCGTTGAAGAGACCCAGTACTTC.

This clonotype was counted a single time. The chain employs TRBV7-2 and TRBJ2-5, with 10 bases matching TRBD1. The CDR3 covers 15 residues. Germline V gives CDR1 SGHTA, CDR2 FQGNSA. Trimming at V came to 3 bases and at J to 10 bases, leaving 11 bases not matched to a gene. The CDR3 sequence: CASSFSGTGAEDQYF. CDR3 in DNA: TGTGCCAGCAGCTTTTCCGGGACAGGGGCGGAGGACCAGTACTTC.

The CDR3 region is CASSSFRGEHSPLHF. DNA for the CDR3: TGTGCCAGCAGTTCATTCAGGGGGGAGCATTCACCCCTCCACTTT. The chain recombines TRBV12-3 or TRBV12-4 with TRBJ1-6; 7 positions match TRBD1. The CDR3 extends over 15 amino acids. V dropped 4 bases and J dropped 8; count of bases not matched to a gene: 8.

This clonotype was observed a few times. This chain links TRBV5-1 with TRBJ1-1, with a weak D call TRBD1 (5 bases). CDR1 is SGHRS, CDR2 YFSETQ, per germline. This CDR3 is 15 amino acids long. Trimming stripped 4 bases from V and 1 base from J, with 14 bases between. This chain's CDR3 is CASSPRWGGNTEAFF. CDR3 DNA: TGCGCCAGCAGCCCAAGGTGGGGGGGGAACACTGAAGCTTTCTTT.